A selection of T cell receptor beta chains follows, all from one sample in a study of CD8+CD57+ T cells in acquired aplastic anemia. Using its own MiXCR run on the reads, TCRdb lists one record per CDR3 protein. The data contain about 110,000 distinct CDR3 sequences, around 50% of them seen just once; the ten biggest clones take up 25% to 35%. The source material was sorted CD4+, CD8+, or CD8+CD57+ T cells (not recorded which) from PBMCs. The receptors shown here come from a human donor in good health, serving as a control. The CDR3 runs from the conserved cysteine through the conserved F or W. The order of the fields is clone size, V gene, D gene, J gene, CDR3 DNA, CDR3 protein. D genes are given only for firm matches. The size field is filled for only some rows; it gives once, few, many or a size class.

.,TRBV4-3,.,TRBJ1-3,TGCGCCAGCAGCCAAGAGGGGACACATCAAAACACCATATATTTT,CASSQEGTHQNTIYF
many,TRBV29-1,.,TRBJ1-1,TGCAGCGTTGTGCGGGTATACAGCAACACTGAAGCTTTCTTT,CSVVRVYSNTEAFF
.,TRBV29-1,.,TRBJ1-5,TGCAGCGTTGTGCAGGGTGACCAGCCCCAGCATTTT,CSVVQGDQPQHF
.,TRBV24-1,TRBD1,TRBJ1-2,TGTGCCACCAGTGACGCGATGGGGACAGGGAACTATGGCTACACCTTC,CATSDAMGTGNYGYTF
.,TRBV29-1,.,TRBJ1-1,TGCAGCGTTCTCTGGGGGGGGTTGAACACTGAAGCTTTCTTT,CSVLWGGLNTEAFF
.,TRBV2,.,TRBJ2-5,TGTGCCAGCGCCGTTCCTAGGGAGACCCAGTACTTC,CASAVPRETQYF
.,TRBV5-1,TRBD1,TRBJ2-1,TGCGCCAGCAGCCAGACAGGGGGCAATTTGAATGAGCAGTTCTTC,CASSQTGGNLNEQFF
many,TRBV4-2,.,TRBJ1-5,TGTGCCAGCAGCCTCTCCCTTAATCAGCCCCAGCATTTT,CASSLSLNQPQHF
.,TRBV7-4,TRBD1,TRBJ2-5,TGTGCCAGCAGCTTAGTACCAGGGGGACCCCAAGAGACCCAGTACTTC,CASSLVPGGPQETQYF
many,TRBV6-1,.,TRBJ1-2,TGTGCCAGCAGTGAAGACCCAGGCTATGGCTACACCTTC,CASSEDPGYGYTF
.,TRBV7-9,.,TRBJ1-4,TGTGCCAGCAGCTTCGGAGCGGGGGAAAAACTGTTTTTT,CASSFGAGEKLFF
few,TRBV29-1,.,TRBJ2-6,TGCAGCGTTGTAGGTGGCTTAGCTGGGGCCAACGTCCTGACTTTC,CSVVGGLAGANVLTF
many,TRBV7-6,.,TRBJ1-1,TGTGCCAGCAGCTTAAGAGGGAACACTGAAGCTTTCTTT,CASSLRGNTEAFF
.,TRBV29-1,.,TRBJ1-6,TGCAGCGTTGACGTCGGGGAAAATTCACCCCTCCACTTT,CSVDVGENSPLHF
.,TRBV4-3,TRBD1,TRBJ1-1,TGCGCCAGCAGCCAAGCCAGGGGGGGGTGGAACACTGAAGCTTTCTTT,CASSQARGGWNTEAFF
.,TRBV27,.,TRBJ1-1,TGTGCCGCCCAGACAGGTTTGAACACTGAAGCTTTCTTT,CAAQTGLNTEAFF
.,TRBV2,.,TRBJ1-2,TGTGCCAGCAGTGCTGAGAGCGATAGTGGCTACGCCTTC,CASSAESDSGYAF
.,TRBV2,.,TRBJ1-1,TGTGCCAGCATCCCTACAGGGCACACTGAAGCTTTCTTT,CASIPTGHTEAFF
.,TRBV29-1,TRBD1,TRBJ1-2,TGCAGCGTCCTAGGACAGGGCTATGGCTACACCTTC,CSVLGQGYGYTF
.,TRBV7-9,TRBD1,TRBJ1-1,TGTGCCAGCAGCCCAGGACAGGCGAACACTGAAGCTTTCTTT,CASSPGQANTEAFF
few,TRBV4-2,TRBD1,TRBJ1-4,TGTGCCAGCAGCCAGTCACCCGGGACAGGGGTAGAAAAACTGTTTTTT,CASSQSPGTGVEKLFF
many,TRBV7-8,.,TRBJ1-1,TGTGCCAGCAGCTTAGCTTCGGTCGAGAACACTGAAGCTTTCTTT,CASSLASVENTEAFF
once,TRBV19,.,TRBJ2-2,TGTGCTAGTAGTATATTCGGGGGGCTGTTTTTT,CASSIFGGLFF
.,TRBV19,.,TRBJ1-1,TGCGCCAGTAGTATTTTCGGGAGCACTGAAGCTTTCTTT,CASSIFGSTEAFF
.,TRBV2,.,TRBJ2-2,TGTGCCAGCAGGGCGGACTCCGGGGAGCTGTTTTTT,CASRADSGELFF
many,TRBV6-1,.,TRBJ2-7,TGTGCCAGCCGACCCGCGGAACCCGATGCGCAGTACTTC,CASRPAEPDAQYF
few,TRBV25-1,.,TRBJ2-1,TGTGCCAGCAGGGGAGGGGGCCACAATGAGCAGTTCTTC,CASRGGGHNEQFF
.,TRBV29-1,TRBD1,TRBJ2-7,TGCAGCGTTGAAACAGGGGGACTCTACGGGCAGTACTTC,CSVETGGLYGQYF
few,TRBV20-1,TRBD1,TRBJ2-7,TGCAGTGCCGAGACAGGGACCTACGAGCAGTACTTC,CSAETGTYEQYF
once,TRBV2,.,TRBJ2-7,TGTGCCGGGGGTGAGACTACCTACGAGCAGTACTTC,CAGGETTYEQYF
.,TRBV12-3/TRBV12-4,TRBD2,TRBJ2-7,TGTGCCAGCAGTTTGACCCTAGCGGGAGAATCCTACGAGCAGTACTTC,CASSLTLAGESYEQYF
.,TRBV7-8,.,TRBJ1-2,TGTGCCAGCAGCTCCCTGTCGAGTTATGGCTACACCTTC,CASSSLSSYGYTF
.,TRBV9,.,TRBJ1-2,TGTGCCAGCAGCGTAATGGACATGGCCGCCAACTATGGCTACACCTTC,CASSVMDMAANYGYTF
many,TRBV6-5,.,TRBJ1-2,TGTGCCAGCAGTTATGGTCCGGTCACGGGTGGCTACACCTTC,CASSYGPVTGGYTF
.,TRBV19,TRBD1,TRBJ1-5,TGTGCCAGTAGTATAGGGACAGGGTCTAGCAATCAGCCCCAGCATTTT,CASSIGTGSSNQPQHF
many,TRBV6-5,TRBD1,TRBJ1-1,TGTGCCAGCAGTTTTGGACAGGCGAACACTGAAGCTTTCTTT,CASSFGQANTEAFF
.,TRBV7-2,.,TRBJ2-5,TGTGCCAGCAGCTCAATAGCGGACAAAGAGGAGACCCAGTACTTC,CASSSIADKEETQYF
few,TRBV2,TRBD1,TRBJ2-7,TGTGCCAGCCGTCTAGGGACAGGGGAACACGAGCAGTACTTC,CASRLGTGEHEQYF
.,TRBV25-1,TRBD1,TRBJ1-2,TGTGCCAGCAGCCTAGCCCCGGGACAGGGGTACTATGGCTACACCTTC,CASSLAPGQGYYGYTF
.,TRBV2,.,TRBJ2-7,TGTGCCGGCAGTGAAGGGCTAGCTCCCTACAATGAGCAGTACTTC,CAGSEGLAPYNEQYF
.,TRBV6-1,TRBD2,TRBJ2-2,TGTGCCAGCAGTCCCCCGGGAGGATTAAACACCGGGGAGCTGTTTTTT,CASSPPGGLNTGELFF
once,TRBV19,.,TRBJ2-3,TGTGCCAGTAGTATAGGGATCACAGATACGCAGTATTTT,CASSIGITDTQYF
.,TRBV2,TRBD2,TRBJ2-5,TGTGCCAGCAGTCGCTTAGCGGGAGTGAGGGAGACCCAGTACTTC,CASSRLAGVRETQYF
many,TRBV2,.,TRBJ1-6,TGTGCCAGCAGTGCCTCGAGCTCCTATAATTCACCCCTCCACTTT,CASSASSSYNSPLHF
many,TRBV27,TRBD2,TRBJ2-1,TGTGCCAGCAGACAGGGACTAGCGGGAAGTCTGTCCTTC,CASRQGLAGSLSF
.,TRBV5-4,.,TRBJ1-2,TGTGCCAGCAGCCGGGGGACTGTCTATGGCTACACCTTC,CASSRGTVYGYTF
.,TRBV15,.,TRBJ2-1,TGTGCCACCAGCAGAGTTGGGTTGGGGGGACCAAATGAGCAGTTCTTC,CATSRVGLGGPNEQFF
.,TRBV25-1,.,TRBJ1-1,TGTGCCAGCAGTTTCCGGGGCACTGAAGCTTTCTTT,CASSFRGTEAFF
many,TRBV6-5,.,TRBJ2-7,TGTGCCAGCAGTTACCAGTACGAGCAGTACTTC,CASSYQYEQYF
.,TRBV29-1,TRBD1,TRBJ2-1,TGCAGCGTGACAGGGGGTAGGAACAATGAGCAGTTCTTC,CSVTGGRNNEQFF
many,TRBV19,.,TRBJ1-1,TGTGCCAGTAGTATTTTCGCAATGAACACTGAAGCTTTCTTT,CASSIFAMNTEAFF
.,TRBV12-5,TRBD1,TRBJ2-7,TGTGCTAGTGGTTGGGACAGGGCCTACGAGCAGTACTTC,CASGWDRAYEQYF
.,TRBV19,.,TRBJ1-2,TGTGCCAGTAGTATACCCCTAGGAGGACATGGCTACACCTTC,CASSIPLGGHGYTF
many,TRBV3-1,TRBD2,TRBJ2-3,TGTGCCAGCAGCCAGTTAGCGGGGCATAGCACAGATACGCAGTATTTT,CASSQLAGHSTDTQYF
.,TRBV29-1,TRBD1,TRBJ2-3,TGCAGCGTTGAAGGCAGGGGGACAGCGACGTTT,CSVEGRGTATF
.,TRBV29-1,.,TRBJ2-5,TGCGGCGTTGAAGATCTTCGGGAGCAAGAGACCCAGTACTTC,CGVEDLREQETQYF
many,TRBV5-1,.,TRBJ1-1,TGCGCCAGCAGCTTGGCGGGGTCTGAAGCTTTCTTT,CASSLAGSEAFF